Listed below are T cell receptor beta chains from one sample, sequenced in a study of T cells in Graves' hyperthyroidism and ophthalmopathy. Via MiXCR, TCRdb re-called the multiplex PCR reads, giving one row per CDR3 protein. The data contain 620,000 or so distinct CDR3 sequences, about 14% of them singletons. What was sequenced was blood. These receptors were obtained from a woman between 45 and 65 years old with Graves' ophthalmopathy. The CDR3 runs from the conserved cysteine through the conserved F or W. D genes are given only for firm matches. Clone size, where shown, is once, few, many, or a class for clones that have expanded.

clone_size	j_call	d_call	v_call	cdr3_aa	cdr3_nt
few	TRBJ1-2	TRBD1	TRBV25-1	CASSGIWTGSNYGYTF	TGTGCCAGCAGTGGAATATGGACAGGGTCCAACTATGGCTACACCTTC
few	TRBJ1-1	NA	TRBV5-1	CASSRDVGPNTEAFF	TGCGCCAGCAGCAGAGACGTCGGCCCGAACACTGAAGCTTTCTTT
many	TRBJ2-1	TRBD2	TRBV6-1	CASRGGLAGVNNEQFF	TGTGCCAGCAGGGGGGGACTAGCGGGAGTTAACAATGAGCAGTTCTTC
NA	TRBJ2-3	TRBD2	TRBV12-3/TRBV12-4	CASRRGLAEDTQYF	TGTGCCAGCAGGAGGGGACTAGCGGAGGATACGCAGTATTTT
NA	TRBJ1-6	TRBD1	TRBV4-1	CASSHDSRTGGSSPLHF	TGCGCCAGCAGCCATGATTCCCGGACAGGGGGCAGTTCACCCCTCCACTTT
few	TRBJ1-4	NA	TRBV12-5	CASGPPGMGKLFF	TGTGCTAGTGGCCCCCCGGGTATGGGAAAACTGTTTTTT
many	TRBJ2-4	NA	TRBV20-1	CSARDNRAAKNIQYF	TGCAGTGCTAGAGATAACCGGGCGGCCAAAAACATTCAGTACTTC
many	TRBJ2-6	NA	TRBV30	CAWRAKRDPGANVLTF	TGTGCCTGGAGGGCAAAAAGGGATCCTGGGGCCAACGTCCTGACTTTC
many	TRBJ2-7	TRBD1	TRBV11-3	CASSFRGGTGMREQYF	TGTGCCAGCAGCTTTAGGGGGGGGACAGGGATGAGGGAGCAGTACTTC
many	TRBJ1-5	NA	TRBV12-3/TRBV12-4	CASSLASGLVNQPQHF	TGTGCCAGCAGTTTAGCATCAGGGCTTGTCAATCAGCCCCAGCATTTT
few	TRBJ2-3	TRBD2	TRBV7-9	CASSLELAGDYTQYF	TGTGCCAGCAGCTTAGAACTAGCGGGAGACTATACGCAGTATTTT
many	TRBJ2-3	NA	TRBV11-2	CASSTGLDSSDTQYF	TGTGCCAGCAGCACGGGACTTGACTCGTCAGATACGCAGTATTTT
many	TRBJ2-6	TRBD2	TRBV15	CATGLAGGNPGANVLTF	TGTGCCACCGGACTAGCGGGAGGGAATCCAGGGGCCAACGTCCTGACTTTC
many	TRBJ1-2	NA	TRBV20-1	CSARSAGTYYGYTF	TGCAGTGCTAGATCGGCCGGGACCTACTATGGCTACACCTTC
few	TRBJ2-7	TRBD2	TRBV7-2	CASSIAGRAEQYF	TGTGCCAGCAGTATCGCCGGGAGGGCCGAGCAGTACTTC
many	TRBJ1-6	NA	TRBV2	CASINSQTYNSPLHF	TGTGCCAGCATTAACAGTCAAACATATAATTCACCCCTCCACTTT
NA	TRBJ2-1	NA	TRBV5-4	CASSLGSGRPYNEQFF	TGTGCCAGCAGCTTGGGCTCGGGGAGGCCTTACAATGAGCAGTTCTTC
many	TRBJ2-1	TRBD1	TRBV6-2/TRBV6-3	CASSSQDRGQRYEQFF	TGTGCCAGCAGTTCTCAAGACAGGGGGCAAAGGTATGAGCAGTTCTTC
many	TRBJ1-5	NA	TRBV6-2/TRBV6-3	CASSYMGALNQPQHF	TGTGCCAGCAGTTATATGGGGGCCCTAAATCAGCCCCAGCATTTT
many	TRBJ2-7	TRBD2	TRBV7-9	CASSPSGRASYEQYF	TGTGCCAGCAGTCCTAGCGGGAGGGCATCCTACGAGCAGTACTTC
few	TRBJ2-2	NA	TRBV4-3	CASSQGQRLMGGELFF	TGCGCCAGCAGCCAAGGCCAGCGCCTAATGGGCGGGGAGCTGTTTTTT
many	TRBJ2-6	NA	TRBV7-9	CASSLFSGANVLTF	TGTGCCAGCAGTCTCTTCTCTGGGGCCAACGTCCTGACTTTC
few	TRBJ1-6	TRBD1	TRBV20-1	CSARDIFPGQYNSPLHF	TGCAGTGCTAGAGATATATTTCCGGGACAGTATAATTCACCCCTCCACTTT
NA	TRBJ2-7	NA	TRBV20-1	CSATLPGLRYEQYF	TGCAGTGCTACCCTGCCGGGACTTAGGTACGAGCAGTACTTC
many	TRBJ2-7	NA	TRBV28	CASRANREGDEQYF	TGTGCCAGCAGGGCGAACAGGGAAGGGGACGAGCAGTACTTC